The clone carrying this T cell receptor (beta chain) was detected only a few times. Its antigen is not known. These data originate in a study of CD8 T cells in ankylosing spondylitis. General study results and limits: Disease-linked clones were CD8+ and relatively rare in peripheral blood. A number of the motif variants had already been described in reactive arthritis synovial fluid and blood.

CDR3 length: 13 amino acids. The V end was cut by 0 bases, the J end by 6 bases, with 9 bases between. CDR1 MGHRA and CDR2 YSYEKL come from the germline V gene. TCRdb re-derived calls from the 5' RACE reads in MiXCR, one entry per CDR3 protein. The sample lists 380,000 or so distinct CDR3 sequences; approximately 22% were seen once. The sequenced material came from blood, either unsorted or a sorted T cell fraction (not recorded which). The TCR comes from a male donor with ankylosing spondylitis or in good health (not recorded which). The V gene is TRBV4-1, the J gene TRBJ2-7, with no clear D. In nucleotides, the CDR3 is TGCGCCAGCAGCCAAGAGGAGTCCGCCGAGCAGTACTTC. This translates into CASSQEESAEQYF.